The sequence of this T cell receptor (beta chain) was determined in a study of human T cells and chemical hapten exposure. Turning to the study itself: The study enrolled mostly female patients with alopecia areata, totalis or universalis. Regarding the study as a whole: The study found that DPC sensitization did not change TCRs above 1 in 1000 frequency.

Germline V lookup: CDR1 MNHEY, CDR2 SVGAGI. V lost 6 bases, J lost 5 bases, and 14 bases lay in between. The CDR3 consists of 14 residues. The library gave individual cDNA molecules unique molecular identifiers. From the RACE reads, TCRdb called clonotypes with MiXCR, one entry per CDR3 protein. The sample lists tens of thousands of distinct CDR3 sequences, around 9.9% occurring once. Indicated time point: pre-sensitization, week 0. Described treatment: therapeutic diphenylcyclopropenone sensitization with weekly scalp DPC. This clonotype was seen at least ten times. Its cognate antigen is unknown. This TCR was recovered from a woman aged 45 to 65 with alopecia areata. Some clones in this sample may be carry-over from other donors' samples. The sample in question was whole blood, obtained in connection with sensitization to the hapten diphenylcyclopropenone (DPC). This chain joins TRBV6-5 and TRBJ2-1; D remains unclear. CDR3 sequence reads: CASSPVNRNNEQFF. The CDR3 region has the DNA TGTGCCAGCAGCCCCGTAAATCGTAACAATGAGCAGTTCTTC.